The TCR beta chain described here comes from a study of Ad26.COV2.S vaccination and SARS-CoV-2 variants (dated by TCRdb to the early 2020s). Regarding the research as a whole: Donors in the vaccine arm were drawn from COV1001, a phase I-IIa trial of Ad26.COV2.S in healthy adults that was multicentre, randomized, double-blind and placebo-controlled. Dosing of Ad26.COV2.S was intramuscular, at either 5x10^10 or 1x10^11 viral particles, delivered as one shot or as two shots spaced 56 days apart. The specificity and breadth of SARS-CoV-2-reactive T cell receptors after Ad26.COV2.S vaccination were assessed by TCRbeta repertoire sequencing. A total of 32 samples were included in the TCR-sequenced set, comprising around 20 Ad26.COV2.S vaccine recipients, 5 placebo recipients and 8 SARS-CoV-2 convalescent individuals. Trial participants were randomized into five groups of five: low-dose or high-dose Ad26.COV2.S given once or twice, or placebo on both occasions. Investigators did not know the trial group allocation while performing experiments and assessing outcomes.

Concerning this clone: It has no known antigen specificity. No clone much larger than this one lies a single base away; base qualities are absent.

The immunoSEQ Assay was the method used to sequence TCRbeta CDR3 regions. After extraction, genomic DNA underwent amplification by bias-controlled multiplex PCR, followed by high-throughput sequencing. On the study's bioinformatics: To quantify the absolute abundance of every unique TCRbeta CDR3 region, sequences were collapsed and filtered. Usable DNA was measured by amplifying reference genes present in all nucleated cells, and TCRbeta template counts were normalized to that usable DNA to estimate T cell fraction. Repertoire TCRs were annotated as SARS-CoV-2-specific by exact matching of V gene, CDR3 amino acid sequence and J gene to a known reactive TCR set. The reference SARS-CoV-2 TCR set came from MIRA and was filtered for enrichment in COVID-19-positive ImmuneCODE repertoires, removing public or cross-reactive TCRs. Using the MIRA antigens, annotated TCRs were further analysed by specific ORF or by position within an ORF. Breadth was defined as the number of annotated unique rearrangements divided by the total number of unique productive rearrangements, and depth was defined as the summed frequency of the annotated unique rearrangements. Group comparisons of TCR breadth used two-sided Wilcoxon rank-sum tests. Entries here come from immuneACCESS through TCRdb and include only in-frame sequences with V and J called. Some clones fail to appear in such tables; in the studies checked, an unresolved V gene covers under half of the shortfall, and the cause of the remainder is unknown. From that table come the V and J calls and clone size; the DNA was used to work out D and trimming. The sample contains about 460,000 clones, about nine tenths of them found a single time. Approximately 1.7% of the sample is in the top ten clones.

The CDR3 measures 14 amino acids from cysteine to phenylalanine. Only the CDR3 DNA is retained, 42 bases long and in frame from the first base. The germline V gene sets CDR1 to SQVTM and CDR2 to ANQGSEA. Relative to germline, V is missing 1 base and J is missing 5 bases, with 3 bases of the junction outside any gene match. The treatment or condition label, as the study defines it: some 20 received Ad26.COV2.S at low or high dose, single or two shots; about 5 received placebo; per-sample allocation not given. Repertoires of vaccine and placebo recipients were sequenced from samples collected on day 63 after the first injection. Cohort 1b enrolled roughly 25 adults aged 18-55 years at a single site in Boston, USA, between 29 July and 7 August 2020. As a vaccine, Ad26.COV2.S was a replication-incompetent adenovirus type 26 vector that expressed a prefusion-stabilized SARS-CoV-2 spike protein derived from the original Wuhan strain.

What the study reported, not specific to this receptor: The study was not powered for comparison of responses between vaccine doses or regimens. Substantial breadth of spike-specific CD8+ and CD4+ T cell responses was reported after vaccination. Vaccine and placebo recipients had similar non-spike TCR breadth, a finding consistent with the vaccine containing only spike. It was noted by the authors that total T cell responses may have been underestimated by the TCR breadth and depth analyses. Ad26.COV2.S recipients had higher spike-specific TCR breadth than placebo recipients (P = 0.0014).

Recombination connected TRBV29-1 to TRBJ2-5; TRBD2 agrees with 11 junctional bases. The receptor was derived from a person aged 18 to 65 who received the Ad26.COV2.S COVID-19 vaccine or a placebo. Here the sequenced sample was peripheral blood, taken in a trial of Ad26.COV2.S vaccine versus placebo. The CDR3 loop reads CSVEVAGGRETQYF. The nucleotide sequence reads as follows: TGCAGCGTTGAAGTAGCGGGGGGGCGGGAGACCCAGTACTTC.